These 27 T cell receptor beta chains came from one sample sequenced in a study of T cell repertoires in cytomegalovirus infection. MiXCR was run by TCRdb on the reads, yielding one entry per CDR3 protein. The repertoire consists of approximately 700,000 distinct CDR3 sequences, with 35% occurring once and the leading ten covering around 2.8%. The sample taken for sequencing was PBMCs. These receptors all stem from a human donor in good health (CMV status not recorded). Some clones in this sample may be carry-over from other donors' samples.

This clonotype has more than one count but fewer than ten. The chain combines TRBV15 with TRBJ1-6, with a possible D match to TRBD1 (6 bases). The CDR3 has 17 amino acids. Trimming took off 1 base at V and 7 bases at J, with 17 bases between the two ends. Looked up from germline, CDR1 is LNHNV and CDR2 is YYDKDF (reference sequence). CDR3 sequence reads: CATSRAPRGAWNSPLHF. The DNA of the CDR3 is TGTGCCACCAGCAGAGCTCCCCGGGGGGCGTGGAATTCACCCCTCCACTTT.

The chain has TRBV5-4 and TRBJ1-6; 10 nucleotides align to TRBD1. Germline CDR1 reads SGHNT; CDR2 reads YYREEE (reference sequence). This CDR3 spans 17 amino acids. The V gene end was trimmed by 2 bases and the J gene end by 7 bases; junction bases not matched to a gene: 9. CDR3: CASSFGSGQGVNSPLHF. In nucleotides, the CDR3 is TGTGCCAGCAGCTTCGGATCAGGACAGGGGGTAAATTCACCCCTCCACTTT. The complete variable domain, with remaining parts taken from reference TRBV5-4 and TRBJ1-6, reads ETGVTQSPTHLIKTRGQQVTLRCSSQSGHNTVSWYQQALGQGPQFIFQYYREEENGRGNFPPRFSGLQFPNYSSELNVNALELDDSALYLCASSFGSGQGVNSPLHFGNGTRLTVT.

This clonotype was detected a few times. The genes are TRBV29-1 and TRBJ2-7; 8 nucleotides match TRBD1. CDR3 size: 12 residues. The J segment lost 1 base and the V segment lost 8 bases, leaving 4 bases of the junction unmatched. The germline V gene encodes CDR1 SQVTM and CDR2 ANQGSEA. CDR3 amino acids: CSTRTGSYEQYF. The CDR3 DNA is TGCAGCACCCGGACAGGGTCCTACGAGCAGTACTTC.

This clonotype turned up a few times. This chain uses TRBV11-3 with TRBJ2-7; possible D gene TRBD2, 5 bases. Trimming stripped 4 bases from V and 3 bases from J, with 13 bases between. Germline V CDR1 and CDR2: SGHNT, YENEEA. The CDR3 extends over 14 amino acids. DNA of the CDR3: TGTGCCAGCAGCTCCGGACTTTCTGGCTACGAGCAGTACTTC. As protein: CASSSGLSGYEQYF.

This clonotype was counted a few times. The chain combines TRBV28 with TRBJ1-5, with 9 bases fitting TRBD1. Trimming at V came to 3 bases and at J to 6 bases, leaving 6 bases not matched to a gene. This CDR3 contains 15 residues. Germline values: CDR1 MDHEN, CDR2 SYDVKM. CDR3 loop: CASSLEQGARQPQHF. In DNA, the CDR3 is TGTGCCAGCAGTTTGGAACAGGGGGCTCGTCAGCCCCAGCATTTT.

A few counts support this clonotype. The chain has TRBV4-1 and TRBJ1-1; unclear D gene. The germline V gene has CDR1 MGHRA and CDR2 YSYEKL. Trimming took off 2 bases at V and 1 base at J, with 5 bases between the two ends. The CDR3 length is 13 residues. This CDR3 reads CASSQLTNTEAFF. The CDR3 DNA reads TGCGCCAGCAGCCAACTGACGAACACTGAAGCTTTCTTT.

The genes are TRBV3-1 and TRBJ2-3; maybe TRBD1 (6 bases). Germline V gene data show CDR1 as LGHDT and CDR2 as YNNKEL (reference sequence). Trimming removed 1 base at V and 2 bases at J, with 10 bases between. The CDR3 covers 15 residues. CDR3 DNA sequence: TGTGCCAGCAGCCAAGGATGGACAGACACAGATACGCAGTATTTT. It translates to CASSQGWTDTDTQYF.

V usage is TRBV30 and J usage is TRBJ1-1; D is possibly TRBD1 (6 bases). Germline CDR1 is GTSNPN and CDR2 is SVGIG (reference sequence). The CDR3 sequence is 15 residues long. Deletions cut 2 bases from V and 0 bases from J, with 13 bases between. As DNA, the CDR3 is TGTGCCTGGAGTCGCGGGGGGGGCTTGAACACTGAAGCTTTCTTT. This codes for CAWSRGGGLNTEAFF.

There are many counts of this clonotype. The chain uses TRBV12-3 or TRBV12-4 and TRBJ1-1; D gene ambiguous. CDR3 length: 14 amino acids. Trimming took 3 bases from V and 1 from J, leaving 9 bases between them. The CDR3 nucleotides are TGTGCCAGCAGTTTGAGGGCCGAGAACACTGAAGCTTTCTTT. This encodes CASSLRAENTEAFF.

This chain links TRBV29-1 with TRBJ2-3; D is uncertain. V was clipped by 6 bases and J by 7 bases, with 14 bases between them. Germline CDR1 reads SQVTM; CDR2 reads ANQGSEA. This CDR3 comprises 12 residues. In DNA form, the CDR3 reads TGCAGCGTCTACACCGACGTTAATACGCAGTATTTT. The encoded protein is CSVYTDVNTQYF.

This clonotype occurred a few times. V and J are TRBV7-9 and TRBJ1-1; D remains ambiguous. Looked up from germline, CDR1 is SEHNR and CDR2 is FQNEAQ (reference sequence). V lost 6 bases to trimming and J lost 4 bases, with 9 bases between them. The CDR3 loop spans 12 amino acids. CDR3 DNA: TGTGCCAGCAGTGAGTGGAGCACTGAAGCTTTCTTT. Amino acids: CASSEWSTEAFF.

This clonotype was picked up one time. This rearrangement joins TRBV19 to TRBJ1-5; 8 bases agree with TRBD1. The CDR3 length is 18 residues. Germline values: CDR1 LNHDA, CDR2 SQIVND (reference sequence). The J segment lost 2 bases and the V segment lost 3 bases, leaving 12 bases of the junction unmatched. CDR3 loop: CASSIVRGRGGGNQPQHF. CDR3 nucleotides: TGTGCCAGTAGTATCGTCAGGGGGCGGGGGGGTGGCAATCAGCCCCAGCATTTT. Looking up the rest from reference TRBV19 and TRBJ1-5 gives the full variable domain: DGGITQSPKYLFRKEGQNVTLSCEQNLNHDAMYWYRQDPGQGLRLIYYSQIVNDFQKGDIAEGYSVSREKKESFPLTVTSAQKNPTAFYLCASSIVRGRGGGNQPQHFGDGTRLSIL.

The chain has TRBV24-1 and TRBJ2-1; 12 nucleotides line up with TRBD2. The ends lost 3 bases at V and 8 bases at J; junction bases unmatched: 7. The CDR3 consists of 16 residues. The V gene's germline CDR1 is KGHDR and CDR2 SFDVKD. DNA for the CDR3: TGTGCCACCAGTGATGTACTAGCGGGAGGTTGGGATGAGCAGTTCTTC. This translates into CATSDVLAGGWDEQFF.

The chain links TRBV20-1 to TRBJ1-1; 8 bases align to TRBD1. The germline V gene encodes CDR1 DFQATT and CDR2 SNEGSKA (reference sequence). Germline trimming cut 4 bases from V and 4 bases from J; bases unmatched to any gene: 8. CDR3 length equals 14 residues. The CDR3: CSATDRGRSTEAFF. The CDR3 nucleotides are TGCAGTGCTACCGACAGGGGCAGGAGCACTGAAGCTTTCTTT.

V is TRBV5-6 and J is TRBJ1-5; D may be TRBD1 (5 bases). CDR1 and CDR2 from the germline V gene are SGHDT and YYEEEE. V lost 4 bases, J lost 2 bases, and 13 bases lay in between. The CDR3 is 15 amino acids. CDR3 loop: CASSASGAGNQPQHF. In nucleotides, the CDR3 is TGTGCCAGCAGCGCGAGTGGGGCTGGCAATCAGCCCCAGCATTTT.

The chain employs TRBV7-9 and TRBJ1-3, with D unresolved. Germline V lookup: CDR1 SEHNR, CDR2 FQNEAQ (reference sequence). This CDR3 contains 16 residues. Between the trimmed V and J ends, which lost 5 bases and 0 bases, there was a span of 14 bases. DNA for the CDR3: TGTGCCAGCAGCCCGATTACACCTCGCTCTGGAAACACCATATATTTT. This codes for CASSPITPRSGNTIYF.

This clonotype has more than one count but fewer than ten. The genes are TRBV7-2 and TRBJ1-6; the D is unclear. Germline CDR1 SGHTA, CDR2 FQGNSA. This CDR3 spans 17 amino acids. V lost 4 bases, J lost 14 bases, and 27 bases lay in between. CDR3 in amino acids: CASSSALLPFQPRTLHF. The CDR3 DNA reads TGTGCCAGCAGCTCGGCTCTCCTTCCATTCCAACCCCGGACCCTCCACTTT.

The gene calls are TRBV6-1 and TRBJ2-2; TRBD1 matches at 8 bases. The V gene end was trimmed by 9 bases and the J gene end by 6 bases; junction bases not matched to a gene: 9. Looked up from germline, CDR1 is MNHNS and CDR2 is SASEGT. CDR3 length: 14 residues. CDR3 protein: CASMTGDRAGELFF. As DNA, the CDR3 is TGTGCCAGTATGACAGGGGATAGGGCCGGGGAGCTGTTTTTT.

The CDR3 is CATKLSSGNNNEQFF. DNA of the CDR3: TGTGCCACCAAACTGTCTAGCGGGAACAACAATGAGCAGTTCTTC. The rearrangement joins TRBV19 to TRBJ2-1, with 9 bases matching TRBD2. This CDR3 has 15 amino acids. V shed 10 bases and J 5 bases; nucleotides not matched to a gene: 12. In germline, CDR1 is LNHDA, CDR2 SQIVND (reference sequence).

V usage is TRBV7-2 and J usage is TRBJ1-2; 8 bases agree with TRBD1. The germline CDR1 and CDR2 sequences are SGHTA and FQGNSA. The CDR3 totals 15 residues. Trimming at V came to 7 bases and at J to 2 bases, leaving 9 bases not matched to a gene. This chain's CDR3 is CASTLAGGLNYGYTF. DNA of the CDR3: TGTGCCAGCACCCTAGCAGGGGGCTTGAACTATGGCTACACCTTC.

In this sample, this clonotype turned up a few times. The chain joins TRBV27 to TRBJ1-2; D unresolved. Germline values: CDR1 MNHEY, CDR2 SMNVEV (reference sequence). This CDR3 contains 14 residues. V was clipped by 3 bases and J by 7 bases, with 15 bases between them. The CDR3 DNA reads TGTGCCAGCAGTTTGACCCGTATGGGAGGTGGCTACACCTTC. It specifies CASSLTRMGGGYTF.

In its sample, this clonotype was seen a few times. The chain is built from TRBV28 and TRBJ2-3, with D perhaps given as TRBD1 or TRBD2 (5 bases each). Germline V gene sequence: CDR1 MDHEN, CDR2 SYDVKM. V was clipped by 3 bases and J by 5 bases, with 15 bases between them. This CDR3 has 15 residues. The chain's CDR3 is CASSLQRGARDTQYF. CDR3 nucleotide sequence: TGTGCCAGCAGTTTGCAGAGGGGAGCAAGAGATACGCAGTATTTT.

This clonotype was recorded a few times. The CDR3 sequence: CASRWTSGSEQFF. In nucleotides, the CDR3 is TGTGCCAGTAGATGGACTTCTGGGAGTGAGCAGTTCTTC. The chain carries TRBV19 and TRBJ2-1, with D possibly matching TRBD2 (5 bases). The germline V and J ends were trimmed by 6 bases and 9 bases, with 15 bases remaining between them. The CDR3 is made up of 13 amino acids. Germline-derived CDR1 and CDR2 are LNHDA and SQIVND (reference sequence).

This clonotype was detected only a few times. The chain employs TRBV18 and TRBJ1-1; D possibly corresponds to TRBD1 (5 bases). CDR1 is KGHSH and CDR2 is LQKENI in the germline V gene. This CDR3 is 18 amino acids long. V lost 5 bases and J 3 bases, leaving 25 bases between the germline ends. Written as DNA, the CDR3 is TGTGCCAGCTCAATATTATTAAACGTAGAAGGGGTGGACACTGAAGCTTTCTTT. It specifies CASSILLNVEGVDTEAFF. The variable domain in full, completed from reference TRBV18 and TRBJ1-1, reads NAGVMQNPRHLVRRRGQEARLRCSPMKGHSHVYWYRQLPEEGLKFMVYLQKENIIDESGMPKERFSAEFPKEGPSILRIQQVVRGDSAAYFCASSILLNVEGVDTEAFFGQGTRLTVV.

This clonotype was seen repeatedly, ten times or more. The V call is TRBV12-3 or TRBV12-4, the J call TRBJ2-5; 8 bases map to TRBD2. V lost 3 bases and J lost 2; bases outside the gene matches: 14. This CDR3 contains 18 residues. The CDR3 bases are TGTGCCAGCAGTTTCTTCGGCGGGAGGCCCCTTGGGCAAGAGACCCAGTACTTC. Protein: CASSFFGGRPLGQETQYF.

This clonotype appeared a few times. The V call is TRBV7-2, the J call TRBJ1-1; D may be TRBD1 (5 bases). V dropped 4 bases and J dropped 1 base, with 10 bases sitting between them. Germline V gene data show CDR1 as SGHTA and CDR2 as FQGNSA. This CDR3 spans 14 amino acids. CDR3 amino acids: CASSWGVKNTEAFF. For the CDR3, the DNA is TGTGCCAGCAGCTGGGGGGTTAAGAACACTGAAGCTTTCTTT. The full variable domain, with the rest looked up from reference TRBV7-2 and TRBJ1-1, is GAGVSQSPSNKVTEKGKDVELRCDPISGHTALYWYRQSLGQGLEFLIYFQGNSAPDKSGLPSDRFSAERTGGSVSTLTIQRTQQEDSAVYLCASSWGVKNTEAFFGQGTRLTVV.

This clonotype was seen more than once but under ten times. The gene calls are TRBV30 and TRBJ1-5; unclear D gene. Trimming removed 2 bases at V and 0 bases at J, with 5 bases between. Per germline, CDR1 GTSNPN and CDR2 SVGIG (reference sequence). CDR3 length: 13 amino acids. The CDR3 reads CAWSLDSNQPQHF. CDR3 coding DNA: TGTGCCTGGAGTTTAGATAGCAATCAGCCCCAGCATTTT.